These 22 T cell receptor beta chains originate from one sample sequenced in a study of response to subunit inactivated influenza vaccine. TCRdb ran MiXCR on the RT-PCR reads and lists one entry per CDR3 protein. The data show some 500,000 distinct CDR3 sequences, with 15% to 20% seen just once and approximately 3% held by the top ten. The input for sequencing was CD4+ T cells sorted from PBMCs, taken around 25 months after vaccination. The receptors shown here come from a man aged 50 to 69 who received an inactivated influenza vaccine.

This clonotype was counted between two and nine times. This rearrangement joins TRBV29-1 to TRBJ2-1; 9 nucleotides line up with TRBD2. The ends lost 6 bases at V and 0 bases at J; junction bases unmatched: 3. CDR1 SQVTM and CDR2 ANQGSEA come from the germline V gene. The CDR3 is 14 amino acids. The CDR3, as DNA: TGCAGCGTAGCGGGGGGCCTCTCCTACAATGAGCAGTTCTTC. This sequence encodes CSVAGGLSYNEQFF.

This clonotype has ten or more counts. The rearrangement joins TRBV20-1 to TRBJ1-4; D possibly corresponds to TRBD1 (5 bases). The CDR3 contains 16 residues. Germline lookup yields CDR1 DFQATT and CDR2 SNEGSKA (reference sequence). Trimming took 6 bases from V and 0 from J, leaving 17 bases between them. CDR3 sequence reads: CSAPPGQNATNEKLFF. As DNA, the CDR3 is TGCAGTGCGCCCCCGGGGCAGAACGCAACTAATGAAAAACTGTTTTTT.

Only a few counts were recorded for this clonotype. The chain is built from TRBV5-5 and TRBJ1-1; unclear D gene. CDR1 and CDR2 from the germline V gene are SGHKS and YYEKEE (reference sequence). The CDR3 sequence is 14 residues long. Trimming removed 2 bases from V and 6 bases from J, with 14 bases in between. CDR3 in amino acids: CASSFGTKGAEAFF. CDR3 in DNA: TGTGCCAGCAGCTTTGGTACGAAAGGCGCTGAAGCTTTCTTT.

The rearrangement links TRBV4-2 to TRBJ1-3; a possible D gene is TRBD1 (5 bases). Germline V gene data show CDR1 as LGHNA and CDR2 as YNFKEQ. V was shortened by 0 bases and J by 2 bases, with 11 bases between the two germline ends. The CDR3 has 16 residues. CDR3 loop: CASSQEGGVPGNTIYF. The CDR3 nucleotides read TGTGCCAGCAGCCAAGAGGGGGGGGTGCCTGGAAACACCATATATTTT.

The CDR3 sequence: CASSQVLTSGGTQYF. In nucleotides, the CDR3 is TGTGCCAGCAGCCAAGTACTGACTAGCGGGGGCACGCAGTATTTT. The chain uses TRBV14 and TRBJ2-3; 12 nucleotides align to TRBD2. This CDR3 has 15 amino acids. In germline, CDR1 is SGHDN, CDR2 FVKESK. The V segment lost 1 base and the J segment 9 bases; nucleotides outside the gene matches: 5.

This clonotype was detected only a few times. V gene TRBV2 combines with J gene TRBJ1-2; 7 positions match TRBD1. Germline-derived CDR1 and CDR2 are SNHLY and FYNNEI. The CDR3 consists of 12 residues. Losses at the gene ends were 6 bases for V and 8 bases for J; bases not matched to a gene: 6. The CDR3 loop reads CASSLTGLGYTF. The CDR3 nucleotides read TGTGCCAGCAGCCTGACAGGGCTCGGCTACACCTTC.

CDR3 in amino acids: CASSQGSRTGELFF. The CDR3 DNA sequence: TGTGCCAGCAGCCAAGGCAGCCGAACCGGGGAGCTGTTTTTT. The chain combines TRBV3-1 with TRBJ2-2; D is unresolved. V lost 1 base and J lost 5, with 8 bases in between. The CDR3 extends over 14 amino acids. Germline assignment: CDR1 LGHDT and CDR2 YNNKEL (reference sequence).

At least ten counts were recorded for this clonotype. The chain joins TRBV10-3 to TRBJ2-1; D uncertain. In germline, CDR1 is ENHRY, CDR2 SYGVKD. CDR3 length equals 11 residues. V lost 3 bases to trimming and J lost 6 bases, with 3 bases between them. CDR3 region: CAISDSNEQFF. The CDR3 DNA is TGTGCCATCAGTGATTCCAATGAGCAGTTCTTC.

This chain connects TRBV7-9 to TRBJ1-1; TRBD1 matches at 9 bases. CDR1 and CDR2 (germline): SEHNR, FQNEAQ (reference sequence). CDR3 size: 14 residues. Trimming took 3 bases from V and 5 from J; bases not matched to a gene: 4. CDR3 residues: CASSFHDRGTEAFF. The CDR3 DNA reads as TGTGCCAGCAGCTTCCACGACAGGGGGACTGAAGCTTTCTTT.

This clonotype has just a few counts. The chain has TRBV7-2 and TRBJ2-5; D gene unclear. The germline V gene has CDR1 SGHTA and CDR2 FQGNSA. Trimming took off 8 bases at V and 1 base at J, with 11 bases between the two ends. This CDR3 is 13 amino acids long. DNA of the CDR3: TGTGCCAGCGGGTTAGCTCTCCAAGAGACCCAGTACTTC. It codes for CASGLALQETQYF.

This clonotype was picked up a small number of times. V gene TRBV10-3 combines with J gene TRBJ2-3, with 11 bases identical to TRBD2. CDR1 and CDR2 from the germline V gene are ENHRY and SYGVKD. The CDR3 is made up of 15 amino acids. Germline trimming cut 4 bases from V and 3 bases from J; bases unmatched to any gene: 3. For the CDR3, the DNA is TGTGCCATCAGTGCTAGGACTAGCGGGACAGATACGCAGTATTTT. The encoded protein is CAISARTSGTDTQYF.

This clonotype was counted between two and nine times. The chain combines TRBV6-5 with TRBJ2-1, with D tentatively TRBD1 (5 bases). Trimming cost V 0 bases and J 4 bases, with 10 bases left between them. The CDR3 has 15 residues. CDR1 and CDR2 from the germline V gene are MNHEY and SVGAGI. CDR3 nucleotide sequence: TGTGCCAGCAGTTACTCAAGAAGGGGATACAATGAGCAGTTCTTC. Translation gives CASSYSRRGYNEQFF.

This clonotype appeared many times. The gene calls are TRBV5-1 and TRBJ2-5, with D possibly TRBD2 on 6 matching bases. Trimming took off 4 bases at V and 2 bases at J, with 15 bases between the two ends. CDR3 size: 15 residues. CDR1 and CDR2 from the germline V gene are SGHRS and YFSETQ. CDR3 residues: CASSRGLFGQETQYF. CDR3 bases: TGCGCCAGCAGCCGGGGACTTTTCGGTCAAGAGACCCAGTACTTC.

The chain is built from TRBV6-5 and TRBJ1-5; D gene uncertain. The V gene's germline CDR1 is MNHEY and CDR2 SVGAGI. This CDR3 region has 14 residues. Trimming took 2 bases from V and 6 from J, leaving 11 bases between them. In nucleotides, the CDR3 is TGTGCCAGCAGTTACGGGCAGGCCAGTCAGCCCCAGCATTTT. Protein product: CASSYGQASQPQHF.

In this sample, this clonotype turned up a few times. V and J are TRBV6-5 and TRBJ1-1; 8 positions match TRBD1. V shed 0 bases and J 1 base; nucleotides not matched to a gene: 1. The V gene's germline CDR1 is MNHEY and CDR2 SVGAGI. The CDR3 is 15 amino acids. CDR3 in amino acids: CASSYSDRANTEAFF. The CDR3 region has the DNA TGTGCCAGCAGTTACTCGGACAGGGCGAACACTGAAGCTTTCTTT.

The chain recombines TRBV7-9 with TRBJ2-7; D is perhaps TRBD1 (5 bases). CDR1 and CDR2 from the germline V gene are SEHNR and FQNEAQ (reference sequence). V lost 1 base and J lost 5, with 15 bases in between. This CDR3 comprises 15 residues. The CDR3 protein is CASSLVAGLFDEQYF. DNA for the CDR3: TGTGCCAGCAGCTTAGTCGCAGGGCTCTTTGACGAGCAGTACTTC.

This clonotype was seen at least ten times. The chain combines TRBV28 with TRBJ2-1; D remains ambiguous. Per germline, CDR1 MDHEN and CDR2 SYDVKM. This CDR3 comprises 14 residues. V gave up 2 bases and J gave up 7 bases, with 12 bases separating them. This chain's CDR3 is CASSLMYSRNEQFF. The CDR3 DNA is TGTGCCAGCAGTTTAATGTACTCCCGAAATGAGCAGTTCTTC.

The rearrangement joins TRBV4-3 to TRBJ2-1; 9 bases map to TRBD1. In germline, CDR1 is LGHNA, CDR2 YSLEER. This CDR3 has 18 residues. V shed 5 bases, J shed 3 bases, and the junction held 14 bases outside the gene matches. CDR3 nucleotides: TGCGCCAGCAGCAGAGCCATCGGGACAGGGTCTGGCTACAATGAGCAGTTCTTC. Amino acid sequence: CASSRAIGTGSGYNEQFF.

This clonotype came up many times. The chain recombines TRBV12-3 or TRBV12-4 with TRBJ2-5, with a tentative D call TRBD2 (5 bases). This CDR3 contains 14 residues. Trimming shortened V by 3 bases and J by 3 bases, and 11 bases separated the two germline ends. The CDR3 DNA is TGTGCCAGCAGTTTTGAGTCTAGCAAAGAGACCCAGTACTTC. It codes for CASSFESSKETQYF.

This chain connects TRBV28 to TRBJ1-2, with TRBD1 identical over 10 bases. This CDR3 region has 13 residues. After removal of 4 bases from V and 8 bases from J, the junction contained 4 bases not matched to a gene. Germline V gene sequence: CDR1 MDHEN, CDR2 SYDVKM. CDR3 sequence reads: CASSSGQGEGYTF. The CDR3 region has the DNA TGTGCCAGCAGTTCTGGACAGGGGGAAGGCTACACCTTC.

The chain couples TRBV6-1 to TRBJ2-5; 8 nucleotides line up with TRBD1. With V trimmed by 4 bases and J by 5 bases, 12 bases remained unmatched. CDR1 is MNHNS and CDR2 is SASEGT in the germline V gene. This CDR3 spans 16 amino acids. The CDR3 is CASSADPRQGWETQYF. The CDR3 nucleotides read TGTGCCAGCAGTGCCGACCCGAGACAGGGGTGGGAGACCCAGTACTTC.

The rearrangement uses TRBV4-2 and TRBJ1-6, with TRBD1 as a possible D gene (5 bases). The CDR3 has 16 residues. The germline V and J ends were trimmed by 1 base and 10 bases, with 17 bases remaining between them. Germline V gene data show CDR1 as LGHNA and CDR2 as YNFKEQ. The CDR3 region is CASSQGIGAGGSPLHF. CDR3 bases: TGTGCCAGCAGCCAAGGGATTGGGGCAGGCGGGTCACCCCTCCACTTT.